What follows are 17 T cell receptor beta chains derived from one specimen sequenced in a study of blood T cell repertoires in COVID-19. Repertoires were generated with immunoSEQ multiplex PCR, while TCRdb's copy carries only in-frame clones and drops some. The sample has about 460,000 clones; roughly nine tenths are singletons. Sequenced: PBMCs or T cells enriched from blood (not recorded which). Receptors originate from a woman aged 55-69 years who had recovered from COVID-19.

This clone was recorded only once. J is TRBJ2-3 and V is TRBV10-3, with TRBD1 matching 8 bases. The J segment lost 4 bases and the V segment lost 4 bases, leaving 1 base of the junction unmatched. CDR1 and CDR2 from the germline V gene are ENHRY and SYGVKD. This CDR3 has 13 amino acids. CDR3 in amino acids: CAISGQGSDTQYF. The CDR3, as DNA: TGTGCCATCAGTGGACAGGGGTCAGATACGCAGTATTTT.

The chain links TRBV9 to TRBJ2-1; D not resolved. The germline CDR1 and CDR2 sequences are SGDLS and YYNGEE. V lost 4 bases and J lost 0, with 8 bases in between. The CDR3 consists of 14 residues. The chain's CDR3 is CASSPRFSYNEQFF. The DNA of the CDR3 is TGTGCCAGCAGCCCCCGGTTCTCCTACAATGAGCAGTTCTTC.

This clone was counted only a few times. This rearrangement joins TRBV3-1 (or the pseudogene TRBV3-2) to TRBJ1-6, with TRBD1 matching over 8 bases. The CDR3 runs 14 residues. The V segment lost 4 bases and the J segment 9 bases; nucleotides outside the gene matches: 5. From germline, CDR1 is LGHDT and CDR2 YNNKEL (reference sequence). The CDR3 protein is CASSPDRDSSPLHF. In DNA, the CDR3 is TGTGCCAGCAGCCCGGACAGGGATTCTTCACCCCTCCACTTT.

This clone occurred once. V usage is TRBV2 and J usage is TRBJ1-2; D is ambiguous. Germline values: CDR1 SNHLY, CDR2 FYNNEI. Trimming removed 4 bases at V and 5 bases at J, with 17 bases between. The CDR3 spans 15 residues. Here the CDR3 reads CASSAAEPFGYGYTF. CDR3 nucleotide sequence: TGTGCCAGCAGTGCCGCGGAGCCATTTGGGTATGGCTACACCTTC. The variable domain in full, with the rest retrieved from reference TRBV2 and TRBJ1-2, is EPEVTQTPSHQVTQMGQEVILRCVPISNHLYFYWYRQILGQKVEFLVSFYNNEISEKSEIFDDQFSVERPDGSNFTLKIRSTKLEDSAMYFCASSAAEPFGYGYTFGSGTRLTVV.

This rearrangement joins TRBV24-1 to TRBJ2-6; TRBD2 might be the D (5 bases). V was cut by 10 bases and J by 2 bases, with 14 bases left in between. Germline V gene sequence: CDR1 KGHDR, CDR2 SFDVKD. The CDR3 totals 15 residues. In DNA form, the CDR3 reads TGTGCCACGGGATGGCGGGCCGCTGGGGCCAACGTCCTGACTTTC. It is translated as CATGWRAAGANVLTF.

The CDR3 DNA is TGTGCCAGCAAGGGTGACAGGTTCCAAGAGACCCAGTACTTC. As protein: CASKGDRFQETQYF. The chain carries TRBV6-5 and TRBJ2-5, with D tentatively TRBD1 (6 bases). This CDR3 has 14 residues. Per germline, CDR1 MNHEY and CDR2 SVGAGI. Trimming took off 7 bases at V and 1 base at J, with 13 bases between the two ends.

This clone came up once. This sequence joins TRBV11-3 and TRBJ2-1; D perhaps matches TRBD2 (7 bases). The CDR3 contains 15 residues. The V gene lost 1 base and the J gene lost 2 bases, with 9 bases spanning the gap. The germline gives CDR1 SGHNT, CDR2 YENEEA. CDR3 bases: TGTGCCAGCAGCTTAGGGGGGGGCCCCTACAATGAGCAGTTCTTC. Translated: CASSLGGGPYNEQFF.

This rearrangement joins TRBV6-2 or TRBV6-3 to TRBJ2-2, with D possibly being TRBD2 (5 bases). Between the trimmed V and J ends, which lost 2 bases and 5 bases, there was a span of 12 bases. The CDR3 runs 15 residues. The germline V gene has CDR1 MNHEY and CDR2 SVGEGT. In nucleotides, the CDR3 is TGTGCCAGCAGTTACAGTCTAGCTGGTACCGGGGAGCTGTTTTTT. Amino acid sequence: CASSYSLAGTGELFF.

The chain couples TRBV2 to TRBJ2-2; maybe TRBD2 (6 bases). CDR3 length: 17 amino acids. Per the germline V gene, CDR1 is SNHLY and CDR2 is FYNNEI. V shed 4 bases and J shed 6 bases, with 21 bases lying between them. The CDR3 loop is CASSGVSGILRAGELFF. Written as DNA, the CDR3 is TGTGCCAGCAGTGGGGTTAGCGGTATACTTAGGGCCGGGGAGCTGTTTTTT.

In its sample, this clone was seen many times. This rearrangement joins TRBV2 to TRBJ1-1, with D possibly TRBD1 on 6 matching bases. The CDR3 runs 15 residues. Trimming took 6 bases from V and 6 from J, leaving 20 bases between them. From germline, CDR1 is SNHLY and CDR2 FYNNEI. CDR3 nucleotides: TGTGCCAGCAGCCCCTTACAGGGAGGGGCACCTGAAGCTTTCTTT. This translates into CASSPLQGGAPEAFF. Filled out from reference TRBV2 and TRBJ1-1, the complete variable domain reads EPEVTQTPSHQVTQMGQEVILRCVPISNHLYFYWYRQILGQKVEFLVSFYNNEISEKSEIFDDQFSVERPDGSNFTLKIRSTKLEDSAMYFCASSPLQGGAPEAFFGQGTRLTVV.

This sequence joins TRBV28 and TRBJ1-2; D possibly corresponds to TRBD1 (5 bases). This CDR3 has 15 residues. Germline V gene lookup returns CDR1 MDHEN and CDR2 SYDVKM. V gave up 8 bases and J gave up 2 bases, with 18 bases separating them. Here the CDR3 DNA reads TGTGCCAGCGGTTCCCTCAGGGCCCTAAACTATGGCTACACCTTC. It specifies CASGSLRALNYGYTF.

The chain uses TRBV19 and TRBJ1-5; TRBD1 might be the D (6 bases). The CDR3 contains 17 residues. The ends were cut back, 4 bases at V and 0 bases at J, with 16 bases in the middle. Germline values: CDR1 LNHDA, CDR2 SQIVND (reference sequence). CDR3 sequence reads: CASSSPSGQSSNQPQHF. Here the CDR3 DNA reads TGTGCCAGTAGTAGCCCCTCCGGACAGTCTAGCAATCAGCCCCAGCATTTT. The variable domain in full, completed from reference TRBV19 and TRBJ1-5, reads DGGITQSPKYLFRKEGQNVTLSCEQNLNHDAMYWYRQDPGQGLRLIYYSQIVNDFQKGDIAEGYSVSREKKESFPLTVTSAQKNPTAFYLCASSSPSGQSSNQPQHFGDGTRLSIL.

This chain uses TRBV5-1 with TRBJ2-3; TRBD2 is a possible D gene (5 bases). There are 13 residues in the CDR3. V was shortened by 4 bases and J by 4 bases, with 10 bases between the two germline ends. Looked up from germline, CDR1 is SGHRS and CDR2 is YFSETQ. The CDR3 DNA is TGCGCCAGCAGCCCGCGGGCAGCAGATACGCAGTATTTT. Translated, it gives CASSPRAADTQYF.

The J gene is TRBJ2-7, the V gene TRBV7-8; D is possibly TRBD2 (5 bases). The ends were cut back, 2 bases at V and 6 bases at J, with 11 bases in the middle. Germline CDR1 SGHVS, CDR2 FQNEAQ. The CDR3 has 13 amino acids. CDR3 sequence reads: CASSLKRGLEQYV. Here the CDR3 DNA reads TGTGCCAGCAGCTTAAAGCGAGGGCTCGAGCAGTACGTC.

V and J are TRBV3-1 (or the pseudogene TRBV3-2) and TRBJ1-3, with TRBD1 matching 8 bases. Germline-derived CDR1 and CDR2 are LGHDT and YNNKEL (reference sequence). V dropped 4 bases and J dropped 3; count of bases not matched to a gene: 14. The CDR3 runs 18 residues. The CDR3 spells CASSPIVSQGAFGNTIYF. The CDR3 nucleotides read TGTGCCAGCAGCCCGATTGTTAGTCAGGGGGCTTTTGGAAACACCATATATTTT.

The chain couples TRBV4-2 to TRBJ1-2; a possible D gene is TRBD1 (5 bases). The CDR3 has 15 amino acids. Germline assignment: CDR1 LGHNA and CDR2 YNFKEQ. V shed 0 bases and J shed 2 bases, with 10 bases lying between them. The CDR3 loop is CASSQEQGGNYGYTF. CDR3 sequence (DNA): TGTGCCAGCAGCCAAGAGCAGGGAGGGAACTATGGCTACACCTTC.

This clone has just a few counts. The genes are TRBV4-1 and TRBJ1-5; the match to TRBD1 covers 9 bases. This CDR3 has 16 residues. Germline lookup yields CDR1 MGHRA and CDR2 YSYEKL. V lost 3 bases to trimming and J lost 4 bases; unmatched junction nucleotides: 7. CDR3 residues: CASSHIDRGGNQPQHF. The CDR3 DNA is TGCGCCAGCAGCCACATCGACAGGGGGGGGAATCAGCCCCAGCATTTT.